These 8 T cell receptor beta chains were all obtained from the same sample, sequenced in a study of T cells in Graves' hyperthyroidism and ophthalmopathy. RNA transcripts served as the template for amplifying TCR beta CDR3 regions. First-round RT-PCR with HTBI primers amplified the TCR CDR3 region. TCRdb passed the multiplex PCR reads through MiXCR, listing each CDR3 protein once. The data hold roughly 290,000 distinct CDR3 sequences, with about 14% observed a single time. Material: blood. These TCRs come from a woman in her 30s with Graves' hyperthyroidism that later progressed to Graves' ophthalmopathy.

This clonotype has at least ten counts. This sequence joins TRBV7-9 and TRBJ2-7; D unclear. CDR1 and CDR2 (germline): SEHNR, FQNEAQ (reference sequence). This CDR3 contains 13 residues. Between the trimmed V and J ends, which lost 5 bases and 1 base, there was a span of 9 bases. The CDR3 here is CASSPRLSYEQYF. CDR3 DNA sequence: TGTGCCAGCAGCCCCCGGTTGTCCTACGAGCAGTACTTC.

The gene calls are TRBV15 and TRBJ2-5; 7 bases line up with TRBD2. J gave up 3 bases and V 1 base, and 8 bases lay outside the gene matches. CDR1 LNHNV and CDR2 YYDKDF come from the germline V gene (reference sequence). The CDR3 extends over 16 amino acids. CDR3 region: CATSRAYGGVKETQYF. Written as DNA, the CDR3 is TGTGCCACCAGCAGAGCTTATGGGGGGGTCAAAGAGACCCAGTACTTC.

This clonotype was observed many times. This chain links TRBV2 with TRBJ2-2; possible D gene TRBD2, 5 bases. Trimming cost V 2 bases and J 5 bases, with 15 bases left between them. The length of the CDR3 is 16 residues. Germline CDR1 is SNHLY and CDR2 is FYNNEI. The CDR3 DNA reads TGTGCCAGCAGTGAAACTCGCGGAGGCTGGACCGGGGAGCTGTTTTTT. Protein: CASSETRGGWTGELFF.

This clonotype appeared many times. This chain uses TRBV7-9 with TRBJ1-5, with D possibly being TRBD1 (5 bases). The germline gives CDR1 SEHNR, CDR2 FQNEAQ (reference sequence). The CDR3 consists of 13 residues. Trimming left V 7 bases short and J 7 bases short, with 14 bases between. The CDR3 DNA is TGTGCCAGCACCATGGGAGGGGACCAGCCCCAGCATTTT. Amino acid sequence: CASTMGGDQPQHF. Based on the CDR3 plus reference TRBV7-9 and TRBJ1-5, the full variable domain is DTGVSQNPRHKITKRGQNVTFRCDPISEHNRLYWYRQTLGQGPEFLTYFQNEAQLEKSRLLSDRFSAERPKGSFSTLEIQRTEQGDSAMYLCASTMGGDQPQHFGDGTRLSIL.

This clonotype was seen repeatedly, ten times or more. V gene TRBV2 combines with J gene TRBJ1-5, with D hard to call. In germline, CDR1 is SNHLY, CDR2 FYNNEI. V was cut by 8 bases and J by 6 bases, with 17 bases left in between. The CDR3 runs 14 residues. This CDR3 is CASRNGQVIQPQHF. The CDR3 coding sequence is TGTGCCAGCCGAAACGGGCAGGTAATTCAGCCCCAGCATTTT.

This clonotype showed up just a few times. It may be a read error: a sequence one base away is much more abundant. The rearrangement uses TRBV7-9 and TRBJ1-1, with D possibly TRBD1 on 6 matching bases. With 7 bases removed from V and 4 bases from J, the gap between germline ends came to 16 bases. Germline values: CDR1 SEHNR, CDR2 FQNEAQ (reference sequence). The CDR3 is 14 amino acids. CDR3 residues: CASNSRTGTTEAFF. The DNA for the CDR3 is TGTGCCAGCAACTCGCGAACAGGGACCACTGAAGCTTTCTTT.

This clonotype was seen ten or more times. CDR3 region: CSARDLVAEGSYNEQFF. CDR3 bases: TGCAGTGCTAGAGATCTTGTAGCGGAGGGCTCCTACAATGAGCAGTTCTTC. The rearrangement links TRBV20-1 to TRBJ2-1; maybe TRBD2 (6 bases). Germline loops: CDR1 DFQATT, CDR2 SNEGSKA (reference sequence). The V and J ends lost 0 bases and 0 bases respectively, with 15 bases between them. There are 17 residues in the CDR3.

At least ten counts were recorded for this clonotype. V and J are TRBV18 and TRBJ2-1; TRBD1 might be the D (6 bases). Germline loops: CDR1 KGHSH, CDR2 LQKENI. The CDR3 loop spans 13 amino acids. Trimming stripped 1 base from V and 7 bases from J, with 8 bases between. CDR3 DNA: TGTGCCAGCTCACCACTCGACAGGAATGAGCAGTTCTTC. Protein: CASSPLDRNEQFF.